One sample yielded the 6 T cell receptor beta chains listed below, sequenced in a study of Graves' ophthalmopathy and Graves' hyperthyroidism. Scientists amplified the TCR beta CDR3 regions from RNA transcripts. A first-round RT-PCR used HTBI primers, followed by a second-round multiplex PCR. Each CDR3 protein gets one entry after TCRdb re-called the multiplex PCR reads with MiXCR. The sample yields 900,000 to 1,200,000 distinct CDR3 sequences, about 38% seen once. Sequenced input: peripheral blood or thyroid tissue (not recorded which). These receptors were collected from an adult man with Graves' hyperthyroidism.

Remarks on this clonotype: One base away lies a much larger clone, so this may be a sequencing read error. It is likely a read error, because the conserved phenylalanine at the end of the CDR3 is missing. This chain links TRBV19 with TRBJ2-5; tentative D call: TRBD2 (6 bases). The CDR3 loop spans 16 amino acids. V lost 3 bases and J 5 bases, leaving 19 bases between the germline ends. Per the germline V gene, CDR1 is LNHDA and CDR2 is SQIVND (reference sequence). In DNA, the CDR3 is TGTGCCAGTAGTATCTTCGGGAGCAGGAAGGGGGAGACCCAGTACCTC. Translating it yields CASSIFGSRKGETQYL.

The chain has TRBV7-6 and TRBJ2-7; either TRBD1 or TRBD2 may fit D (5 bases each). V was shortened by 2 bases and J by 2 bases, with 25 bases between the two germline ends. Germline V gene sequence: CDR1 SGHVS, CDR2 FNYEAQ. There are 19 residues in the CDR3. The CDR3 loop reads CASSLQGPRRGRTAYEQYF. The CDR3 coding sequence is TGTGCCAGCAGCTTACAGGGACCCCGACGGGGACGCACTGCCTACGAGCAGTACTTC.

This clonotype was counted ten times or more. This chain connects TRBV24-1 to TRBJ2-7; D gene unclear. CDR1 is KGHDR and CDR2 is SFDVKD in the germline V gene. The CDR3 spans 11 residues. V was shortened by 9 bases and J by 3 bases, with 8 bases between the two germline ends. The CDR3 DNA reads TGTGCCACCGGCATCAACTACGAGCAGTACTTC. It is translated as CATGINYEQYF.

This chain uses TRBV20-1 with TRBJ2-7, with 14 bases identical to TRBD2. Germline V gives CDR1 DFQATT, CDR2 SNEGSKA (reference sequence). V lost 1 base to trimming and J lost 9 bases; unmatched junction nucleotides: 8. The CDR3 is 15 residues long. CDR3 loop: CSARVPGTSGSGQYF. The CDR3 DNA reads TGCAGTGCTAGAGTACCCGGGACTAGCGGGAGCGGGCAGTACTTC.

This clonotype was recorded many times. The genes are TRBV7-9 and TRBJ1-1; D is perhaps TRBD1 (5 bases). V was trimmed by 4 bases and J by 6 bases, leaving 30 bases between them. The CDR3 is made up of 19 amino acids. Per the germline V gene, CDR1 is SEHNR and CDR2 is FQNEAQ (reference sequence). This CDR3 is CASSSAKIRGGSGDAEAFF. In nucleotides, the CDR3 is TGTGCCAGCAGCTCCGCCAAAATCAGAGGAGGGTCGGGGGACGCTGAAGCTTTCTTT. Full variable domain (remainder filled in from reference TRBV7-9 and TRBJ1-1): DTGVSQNPRHKITKRGQNVTFRCDPISEHNRLYWYRQTLGQGPEFLTYFQNEAQLEKSRLLSDRFSAERPKGSFSTLEIQRTEQGDSAMYLCASSSAKIRGGSGDAEAFFGQGTRLTVV.

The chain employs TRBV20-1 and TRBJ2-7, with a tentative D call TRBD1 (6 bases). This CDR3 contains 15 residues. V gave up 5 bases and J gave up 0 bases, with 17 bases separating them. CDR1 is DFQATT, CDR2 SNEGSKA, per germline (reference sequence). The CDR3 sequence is CSAGLRQGTSYEQYF. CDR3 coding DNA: TGCAGTGCTGGTCTTAGGCAGGGGACCTCCTACGAGCAGTACTTC.